This T cell receptor beta chain was captured by sequencing in a study of identical twins' blood T cells. The wider study: About six alpha and about 6 beta libraries together yielded tens of millions of reads.

Six healthy women, forming three identical twin pairs, donated samples. Per the original methods: Each library had roughly 2.2 to 4 million CDR3 reads and about 90,000 to nearly 550,000 clonotypes. One entry per CDR3 protein results from TCRdb running MiXCR on the 5' RACE reads. TCRdb, not the original authors, processed these V and J calls. The sample includes 300,000 to 450,000 distinct CDR3 sequences, 28% of them seen just once. Study results and caveats: Even for out-of-frame TCRbeta, twins reportedly shared V gene usage much more than unrelated donors.

As concerns this clonotype: The target antigen is unknown.

The V gene lost 4 bases and the J gene lost 1 base, with 11 bases spanning the gap. The CDR3 totals 13 residues. Germline-derived CDR1 and CDR2 are SQVTM and ANQGSEA. The receptor's source is a woman aged 18-49 years in good health. The gene calls are TRBV29-1 and TRBJ2-7; D is unresolved. Sample: PBMCs. CDR3 amino acids: CSVARRLSYEQYF. DNA of the CDR3: TGCAGCGTTGCTAGACGTCTTTCCTACGAGCAGTACTTC.